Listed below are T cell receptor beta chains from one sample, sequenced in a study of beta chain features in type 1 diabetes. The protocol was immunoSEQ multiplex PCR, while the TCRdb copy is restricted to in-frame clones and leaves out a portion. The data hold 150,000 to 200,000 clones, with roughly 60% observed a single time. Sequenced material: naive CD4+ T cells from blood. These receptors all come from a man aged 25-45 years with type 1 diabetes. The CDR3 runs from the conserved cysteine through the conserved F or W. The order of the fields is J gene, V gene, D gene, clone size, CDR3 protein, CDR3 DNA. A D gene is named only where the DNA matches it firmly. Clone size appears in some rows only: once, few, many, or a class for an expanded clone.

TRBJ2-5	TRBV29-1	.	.	CSGHGSKGRETQYF	TGCAGCGGCCATGGGTCCAAAGGCAGGGAGACCCAGTACTTC
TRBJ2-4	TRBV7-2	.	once	CASSPIGSTALAKNIQYF	TGTGCCAGCAGCCCTATAGGCTCCACAGCCTTAGCCAAAAACATTCAGTACTTC
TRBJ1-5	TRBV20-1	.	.	CSARERATRHF	TGCAGTGCTAGAGAAAGGGCCACCCGGCATTTT
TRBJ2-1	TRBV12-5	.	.	CASGYMNEQFF	TGTGCTAGTGGTTATATGAATGAGCAGTTCTTC
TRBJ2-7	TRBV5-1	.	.	CASSFGSSYEQYF	TGCGCCAGCAGCTTCGGGAGCTCCTACGAGCAGTACTTC
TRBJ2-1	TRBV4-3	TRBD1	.	CASSQTGAQGNYNEQFF	TGCGCCAGCAGCCAAACCGGCGCACAGGGGAACTACAATGAGCAGTTCTTC
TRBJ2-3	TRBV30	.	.	CAWIVLGRADTQYF	TGTGCCTGGATCGTACTAGGAAGGGCAGATACGCAGTATTTT
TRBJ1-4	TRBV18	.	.	CASSPARDNNEKLFF	TGTGCCAGCTCACCAGCGAGGGACAATAATGAAAAACTGTTTTTT
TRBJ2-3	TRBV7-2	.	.	CATRGDTDTQYF	TGTGCCACGCGAGGCGACACAGATACGCAGTATTTT
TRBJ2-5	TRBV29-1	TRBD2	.	CSVDSGGNQETQYF	TGCAGCGTTGACAGCGGGGGCAACCAAGAGACCCAGTACTTC
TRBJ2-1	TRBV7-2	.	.	CASNSFSEQFF	TGTGCCAGCAATAGCTTCAGTGAGCAGTTCTTC
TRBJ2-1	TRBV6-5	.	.	CASSYAPGASYNEQFF	TGTGCCAGCAGTTACGCGCCGGGGGCTTCTTACAATGAGCAGTTCTTC
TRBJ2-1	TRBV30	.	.	CAWSTTAKGYNEQFF	TGTGCCTGGAGTACGACGGCCAAGGGGTACAATGAGCAGTTCTTC
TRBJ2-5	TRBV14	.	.	CASSQDQETQYF	TGTGCCAGCAGCCAAGATCAAGAGACCCAGTACTTC
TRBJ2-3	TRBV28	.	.	CASSWARGTDTQYF	TGTGCCAGCAGCTGGGCGAGAGGTACAGATACGCAGTATTTT
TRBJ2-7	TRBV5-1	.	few	CASSLDRTRNEQYF	TGCGCCAGCAGCTTGGATAGGACACGGAACGAGCAGTACTTC
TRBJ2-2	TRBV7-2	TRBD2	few	CASSFRGGNTGELFF	TGTGCCAGCAGCTTTCGCGGGGGAAACACCGGGGAGCTGTTTTTT
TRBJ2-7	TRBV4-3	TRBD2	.	CASSSRGTSGTYEQYF	TGCGCCAGCAGCTCAAGAGGGACTAGCGGGACCTACGAGCAGTACTTC
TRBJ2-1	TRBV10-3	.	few	CAMASRGDNEQFF	TGTGCCATGGCCTCCAGGGGAGACAATGAGCAGTTCTTC
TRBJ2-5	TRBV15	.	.	CATSRDGGTQYF	TGTGCCACCAGCAGAGATGGCGGGACCCAGTACTTC
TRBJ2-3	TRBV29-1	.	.	CSVEDLGGVATDTQYF	TGCAGCGTTGAAGATTTAGGCGGGGTCGCGACAGATACGCAGTATTTT
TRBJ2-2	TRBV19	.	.	CASSIRGPNTGELFF	TGTGCCAGTAGTATAAGGGGCCCGAACACCGGGGAGCTGTTTTTT
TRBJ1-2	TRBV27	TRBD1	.	CASLRDRSSNYGYTF	TGTGCCAGCCTCCGGGACAGGTCGTCTAACTATGGCTACACCTTC
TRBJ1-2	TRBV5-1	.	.	CASSLVTATYGYTF	TGCGCCAGCAGCTTGGTTACAGCGACCTATGGCTACACCTTC
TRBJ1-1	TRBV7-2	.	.	CASSSRAVPEAFF	TGTGCCAGCAGCTCCCGAGCGGTCCCTGAAGCTTTCTTT
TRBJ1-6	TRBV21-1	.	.	CASSSPGTVYSPLHF	TGTGCCAGCAGCTCCCCCGGGACGGTATACTCACCCCTCCACTTT
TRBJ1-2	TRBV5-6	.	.	CASSLNYRGYTF	TGTGCCAGCAGCTTAAATTACAGGGGCTACACCTTC
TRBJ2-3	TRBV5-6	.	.	CASSSLQGADTQYF	TGTGCCAGCAGCTCCCTTCAGGGAGCAGATACGCAGTATTTT
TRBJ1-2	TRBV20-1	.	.	CSARQLYGYTF	TGCAGTGCTAGACAACTCTATGGCTACACCTTC
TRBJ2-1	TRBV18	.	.	CASSLIDNNEQFF	TGTGCCAGCTCACTCATAGACAACAATGAGCAGTTCTTC
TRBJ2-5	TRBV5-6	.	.	CATIYHRPQETQYF	TGTGCCACCATCTATCATAGGCCGCAAGAGACCCAGTACTTC
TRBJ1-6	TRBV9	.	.	CASSVTPANNSPLHF	TGTGCCAGCAGCGTAACCCCGGCCAATAATTCACCCCTCCACTTT
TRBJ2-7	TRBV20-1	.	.	CSARPHYEQYF	TGCAGTGCTAGACCCCACTACGAGCAGTACTTC
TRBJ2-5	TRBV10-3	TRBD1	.	CAISLGTVEQETQYF	TGTGCCATCAGCCTCGGGACAGTAGAACAAGAGACCCAGTACTTC
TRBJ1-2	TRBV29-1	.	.	CSALTVNYGYTF	TGCAGCGCCCTGACGGTTAACTATGGCTACACCTTC
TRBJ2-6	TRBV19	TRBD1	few	CASSMTGFGANVLTF	TGTGCCAGTAGTATGACAGGGTTTGGGGCCAACGTCCTGACTTTC
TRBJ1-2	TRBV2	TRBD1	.	CASSDAGGEHGYTF	TGTGCCAGCAGTGACGCAGGGGGCGAGCATGGCTACACCTTC
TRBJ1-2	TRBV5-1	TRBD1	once	CASSPTGDDYGYTF	TGCGCCAGCAGCCCGACAGGGGATGACTATGGCTACACCTTC
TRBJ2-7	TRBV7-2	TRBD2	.	CASSLAQRGLSYEQYF	TGTGCCAGCAGCTTAGCCCAGCGGGGGCTTTCCTACGAGCAGTACTTC
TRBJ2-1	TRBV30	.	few	CAWSVALTLRYNEQFF	TGTGCCTGGAGTGTAGCCCTAACACTCCGCTACAATGAGCAGTTCTTC